This record covers a single TCR beta chain. These data belong to a study of blood T cell repertoires in COVID-19. Recovered status in Cohort 3 required two negative PCRs, clearance, or symptom resolution. Unmatched junction bases numbered 13, after V lost 3 bases and J lost 8 bases. The CDR3 runs to 16 residues. From germline, CDR1 is MGHRA and CDR2 YSYEKL. TCRdb's copy holds only in-frame clones and misses some; the assay was immunoSEQ multiplex PCR. The sample consists of roughly 400,000 clones, more than 75% of them appearing once. The chain combines TRBV4-1 with TRBJ2-4, with 7 positions matching TRBD1. Material for sequencing was PBMCs or T cells enriched from blood (not recorded which). This sequence originates from a woman aged 50 to 65 who had recovered from COVID-19. The CDR3 reads CASSHSFGTAQDIQYF. DNA of the CDR3: TGCGCCAGCAGCCACTCTTTCGGGACAGCTCAGGACATTCAGTACTTC.